Following are 14 T cell receptor beta chains from one sample sequenced in a study of cytomegalovirus exposure and HLA in healthy donors. The repertoire was sequenced with immunoSEQ multiplex PCR; TCRdb's copy has only in-frame clones and lacks some. The repertoire holds some 140,000 clones, with roughly 87% as singletons. The sequenced sample consisted of PBMCs. The origin of the receptors is a woman in her late teens or twenties in good health and CMV-seropositive.

The J gene is TRBJ1-1, the V gene TRBV6-5, with TRBD1 as a possible D gene (5 bases). The V and J ends lost 3 bases and 5 bases respectively, with 10 bases between them. The germline V gene encodes CDR1 MNHEY and CDR2 SVGAGI. CDR3 length equals 13 residues. The CDR3 is CASSYGHETEAFF. The CDR3 DNA reads as TGTGCCAGCAGTTATGGACATGAGACTGAAGCTTTCTTT.

This chain joins TRBV5-5 and TRBJ1-6; D possibly corresponds to TRBD1 (6 bases). The CDR3 runs 16 residues. V dropped 2 bases and J dropped 7 bases, with 16 bases sitting between them. Germline values: CDR1 SGHKS, CDR2 YYEKEE (reference sequence). CDR3 loop: CASSFGQGMKNSPLHF. CDR3 sequence (DNA): TGTGCCAGCAGCTTCGGGCAGGGGATGAAGAATTCACCCCTCCACTTT.

The chain is built from TRBV14 and TRBJ1-2; D gene uncertain. CDR3 size: 15 residues. Trimming took 0 bases from V and 11 from J, leaving 19 bases between them. Looked up from germline, CDR1 is SGHDN and CDR2 is FVKESK. For the CDR3, the DNA is TGTGCCAGCAGCCAAGACGGCAGTAGGATTCCGACTTACACCTTC. Protein product: CASSQDGSRIPTYTF.

The V gene is TRBV18, the J gene TRBJ1-4; D is unclear. This CDR3 is built from 13 residues. Germline-derived CDR1 and CDR2 are KGHSH and LQKENI. The ends were cut back, 8 bases at V and 0 bases at J, with 7 bases in the middle. The CDR3 region is CASRQATNEKLFF. The CDR3, as DNA: TGTGCCAGCCGACAAGCAACTAATGAAAAACTGTTTTTT.

Only one count was recorded for this clone. CDR3 amino acids: CASSVGAVLAGNNEQFF. The CDR3 DNA reads TGTGCCAGCAGCGTAGGGGCCGTGCTAGCGGGTAACAATGAGCAGTTCTTC. The V call is TRBV9, the J call TRBJ2-1; TRBD2 matches 8 bases. V trimming: 0 bases; J trimming: 5 bases; junction bases outside the gene matches: 10. Germline loops: CDR1 SGDLS, CDR2 YYNGEE. CDR3 length: 17 amino acids.

The chain has TRBV25-1 and TRBJ1-4; D is undetermined. Trimming took 8 bases from V and 7 from J, leaving 11 bases between them. Germline V gives CDR1 MGHDK, CDR2 SYGVNS. This CDR3 region has 12 residues. The CDR3 spells CASALEGEKLFF. In DNA form, the CDR3 reads TGTGCCAGCGCCTTGGAGGGTGAAAAACTGTTTTTT.

V gene TRBV4-1 combines with J gene TRBJ1-2, with 8 bases aligning to TRBD1. V trimming: 6 bases; J trimming: 4 bases; junction bases outside the gene matches: 7. Germline assignment: CDR1 MGHRA and CDR2 YSYEKL. The CDR3 has 14 residues. CDR3 bases: TGCGCCAGCAGTCCTACAGGGGGGGGCTATGGCTACACCTTC. Protein: CASSPTGGGYGYTF.

In this sample, this clone turned up a few times. The chain uses TRBV5-1 and TRBJ2-7; TRBD1 matches at 9 bases. V was pared by 5 bases and J by 6 bases, with 3 bases of the junction left unmatched. Germline V CDR1 and CDR2: SGHRS, YFSETQ. CDR3 length equals 12 residues. The CDR3 DNA is TGCGCCAGCAGGGGACAGGGTGGCGAGCAGTACTTC. It is translated as CASRGQGGEQYF.

The J gene is TRBJ2-3, the V gene TRBV7-9; D is undetermined. Trimming left V 3 bases short and J 3 bases short, with 13 bases between. The CDR3 spans 15 residues. CDR1 and CDR2 (germline): SEHNR, FQNEAQ (reference sequence). The DNA for the CDR3 is TGTGCCAGCAGCTTCGGTACCCCCCGGACAGATACGCAGTATTTT. Translation: CASSFGTPRTDTQYF.

This clone has just a few counts. The CDR3 region has the DNA TGTGCCAGTAGTATGACAGGAGAGACCCAGTACTTC. Protein: CASSMTGETQYF. This rearrangement joins TRBV19 to TRBJ2-5, with D maybe TRBD1 (6 bases). The CDR3 extends over 12 amino acids. Trimming left V 3 bases short and J 4 bases short, with 6 bases between. Germline-derived CDR1 and CDR2 are LNHDA and SQIVND (reference sequence).

J is TRBJ2-2 and V is TRBV6-6; 7 positions agree with TRBD1. Unmatched junction bases numbered 7, after V lost 4 bases and J lost 2 bases. Germline CDR1 reads MNHNY; CDR2 reads SVGAGI (reference sequence). The CDR3 has 16 amino acids. CDR3 loop: CASSFAGGRNTGELFF. CDR3 DNA sequence: TGTGCCAGCAGTTTCGCAGGGGGAAGAAACACCGGGGAGCTGTTTTTT.

The chain has TRBV18 and TRBJ2-3; TRBD2 might be the D (5 bases). CDR1 KGHSH and CDR2 LQKENI come from the germline V gene. Trimming shortened V by 4 bases and J by 1 base, and 24 bases separated the two germline ends. The CDR3 is 19 amino acids. CDR3 DNA: TGTGCCAGCTCACTCTCGGTGCCCGTAAGAGGGTCAGGCACAGATACGCAGTATTTT. It translates to CASSLSVPVRGSGTDTQYF. Drawing the rest from reference TRBV18 and TRBJ2-3, the complete variable domain is NAGVMQNPRHLVRRRGQEARLRCSPMKGHSHVYWYRQLPEEGLKFMVYLQKENIIDESGMPKERFSAEFPKEGPSILRIQQVVRGDSAAYFCASSLSVPVRGSGTDTQYFGPGTRLTVL.

V is TRBV4-3 and J is TRBJ2-1; 9 positions agree with TRBD2. Germline CDR1 is LGHNA and CDR2 is YSLEER. CDR3 length: 17 residues. V was clipped by 1 base and J by 5 bases; unmatched bases: 9. The CDR3 DNA is TGCGCCAGCAGCCAAGTCAGCGGGGGGTACCTCCACAATGAGCAGTTCTTC. Encoded protein: CASSQVSGGYLHNEQFF.

The J gene is TRBJ1-6, the V gene TRBV19; D is unclear. CDR3 size: 14 residues. Between the trimmed V and J ends, which lost 3 bases and 7 bases, there was a span of 10 bases. Germline V lookup: CDR1 LNHDA, CDR2 SQIVND (reference sequence). The DNA for the CDR3 is TGTGCCAGTAGTATGCAGTTGAAGAATTCACCCCTCCACTTT. This encodes CASSMQLKNSPLHF.